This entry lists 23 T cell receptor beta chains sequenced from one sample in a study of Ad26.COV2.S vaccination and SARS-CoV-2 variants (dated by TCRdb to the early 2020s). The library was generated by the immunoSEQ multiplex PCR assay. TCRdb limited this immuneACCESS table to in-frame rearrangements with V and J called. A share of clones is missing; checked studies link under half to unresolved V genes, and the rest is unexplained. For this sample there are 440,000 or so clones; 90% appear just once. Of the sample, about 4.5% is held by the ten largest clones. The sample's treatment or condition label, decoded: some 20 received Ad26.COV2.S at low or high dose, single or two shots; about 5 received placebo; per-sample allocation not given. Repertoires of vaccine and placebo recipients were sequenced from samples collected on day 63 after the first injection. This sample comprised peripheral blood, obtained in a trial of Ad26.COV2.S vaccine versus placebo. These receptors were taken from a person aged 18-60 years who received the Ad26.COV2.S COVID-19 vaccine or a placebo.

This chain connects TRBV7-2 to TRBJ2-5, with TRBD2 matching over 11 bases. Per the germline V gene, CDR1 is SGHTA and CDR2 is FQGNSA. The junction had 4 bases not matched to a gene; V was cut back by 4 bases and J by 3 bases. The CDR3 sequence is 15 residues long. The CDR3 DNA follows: TGTGCCAGCAGCTCACAGGGACTAGCGGAAGAGACCCAGTACTTC. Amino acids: CASSSQGLAEETQYF.

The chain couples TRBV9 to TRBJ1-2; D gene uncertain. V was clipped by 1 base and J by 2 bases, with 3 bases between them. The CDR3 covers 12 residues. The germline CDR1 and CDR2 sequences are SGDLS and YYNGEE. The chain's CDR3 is CASSVWNYGYTF. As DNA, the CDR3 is TGTGCCAGCAGCGTATGGAACTATGGCTACACCTTC. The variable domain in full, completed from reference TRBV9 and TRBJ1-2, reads DSGVTQTPKHLITATGQRVTLRCSPRSGDLSVYWYQQSLDQGLQFLIQYYNGEERAKGNILERFSAQQFPDLHSELNLSSLELGDSALYFCASSVWNYGYTFGSGTRLTVV.

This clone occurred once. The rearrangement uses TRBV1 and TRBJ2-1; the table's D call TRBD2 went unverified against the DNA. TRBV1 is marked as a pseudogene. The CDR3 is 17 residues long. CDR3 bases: TGCACCAGCAGCCGCCTCCCTAGCGGGAGGGCTTACAGTGAGCAGTTCTTC. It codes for CTSSRLPSGRAYSEQFF.

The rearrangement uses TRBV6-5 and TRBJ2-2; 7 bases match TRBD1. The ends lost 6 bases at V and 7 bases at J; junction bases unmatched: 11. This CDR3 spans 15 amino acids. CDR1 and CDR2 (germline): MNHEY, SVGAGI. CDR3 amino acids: CASSPGTVTFGELFF. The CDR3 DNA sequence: TGTGCCAGCAGCCCGGGGACAGTTACTTTCGGGGAGCTGTTTTTT.

The DNA of the CDR3 is TGTGCCATCAGTGAGTCTGAGGGGGCGGCTGAAAAACTGTTTTTT. Residues: CAISESEGAAEKLFF. The chain employs TRBV10-3 and TRBJ1-4; TRBD1 aligns across 7 bases. The CDR3 is 15 amino acids. In germline, CDR1 is ENHRY, CDR2 SYGVKD. The ends lost 0 bases at V and 7 bases at J; junction bases unmatched: 5.

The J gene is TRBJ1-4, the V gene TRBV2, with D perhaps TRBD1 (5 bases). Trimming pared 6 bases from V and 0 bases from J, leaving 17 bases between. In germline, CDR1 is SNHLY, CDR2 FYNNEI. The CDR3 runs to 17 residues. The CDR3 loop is CASRRQKTGATNEKLFF. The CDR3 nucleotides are TGTGCCAGCAGACGACAGAAAACAGGAGCAACTAATGAAAAACTGTTTTTT.

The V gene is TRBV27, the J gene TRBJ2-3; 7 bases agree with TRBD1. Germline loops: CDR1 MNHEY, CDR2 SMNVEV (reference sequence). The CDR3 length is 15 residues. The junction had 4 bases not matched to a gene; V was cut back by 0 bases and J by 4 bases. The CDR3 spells CASSLSLGQADTQYF. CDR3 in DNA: TGTGCCAGCAGTTTATCCCTCGGACAGGCAGATACGCAGTATTTT.

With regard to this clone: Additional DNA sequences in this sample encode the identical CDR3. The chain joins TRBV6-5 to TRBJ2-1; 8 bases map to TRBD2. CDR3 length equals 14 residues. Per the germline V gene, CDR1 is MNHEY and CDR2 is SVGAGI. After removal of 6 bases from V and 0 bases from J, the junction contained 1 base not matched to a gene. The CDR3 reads CASRGTSSYNEQFF. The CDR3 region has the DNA TGTGCCAGCAGGGGGACTAGCTCCTACAATGAGCAGTTCTTC.

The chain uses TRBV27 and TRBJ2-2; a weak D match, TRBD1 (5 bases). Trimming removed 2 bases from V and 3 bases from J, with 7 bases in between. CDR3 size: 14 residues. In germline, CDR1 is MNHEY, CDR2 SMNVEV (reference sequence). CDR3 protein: CASSLIRDTGELFF. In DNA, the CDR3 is TGTGCCAGCAGTTTAATCAGGGACACCGGGGAGCTGTTTTTT.

CDR3 sequence (DNA): TGTGCCAGTTTGGGACAGGGATATGGCTACACCTTC. Translated, it gives CASLGQGYGYTF. This chain joins TRBV3-1 (or the pseudogene TRBV3-2) and TRBJ1-2; TRBD1 matches at 9 bases. Germline CDR1 reads LGHDT; CDR2 reads YNNKEL (reference sequence). This CDR3 comprises 12 residues. Trimming took 9 bases from V and 5 from J; bases not matched to a gene: 4.

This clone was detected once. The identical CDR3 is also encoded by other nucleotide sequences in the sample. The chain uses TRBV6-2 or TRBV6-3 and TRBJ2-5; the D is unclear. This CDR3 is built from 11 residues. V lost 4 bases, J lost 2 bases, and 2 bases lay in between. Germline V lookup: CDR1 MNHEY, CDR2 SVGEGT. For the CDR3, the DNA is TGTGCCAGCAGTTTTCAAGAGACCCAGTACTTC. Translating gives CASSFQETQYF.

The CDR3 protein is CASSRNLAGAYNEQFF. The CDR3 coding sequence is TGCGCCAGCAGCCGGAACCTAGCGGGAGCCTACAATGAGCAGTTCTTC. The rearrangement links TRBV4-3 to TRBJ2-1, with 10 bases matching TRBD2. With 4 bases clipped from V and 2 bases from J, the junction kept 5 bases outside the gene matches. This CDR3 is built from 16 residues. CDR1 LGHNA and CDR2 YSLEER come from the germline V gene.

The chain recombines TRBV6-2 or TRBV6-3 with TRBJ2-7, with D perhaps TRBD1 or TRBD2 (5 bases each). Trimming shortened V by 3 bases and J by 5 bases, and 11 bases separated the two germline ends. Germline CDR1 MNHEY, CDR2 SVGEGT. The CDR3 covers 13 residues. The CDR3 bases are TGTGCCAGCAGTTATCGGGGCACCGACGAGCAGTACTTC. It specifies CASSYRGTDEQYF.

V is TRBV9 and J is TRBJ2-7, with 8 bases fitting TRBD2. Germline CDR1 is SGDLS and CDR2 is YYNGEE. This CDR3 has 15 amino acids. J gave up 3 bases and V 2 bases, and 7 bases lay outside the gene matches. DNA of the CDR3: TGTGCCAGCAGCGTTACTAGCGGTAACGGCTACGAGCAGTACTTC. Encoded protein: CASSVTSGNGYEQYF.

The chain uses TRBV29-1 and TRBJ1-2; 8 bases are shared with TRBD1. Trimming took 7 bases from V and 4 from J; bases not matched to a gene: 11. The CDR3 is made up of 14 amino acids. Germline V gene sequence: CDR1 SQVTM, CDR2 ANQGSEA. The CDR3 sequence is CSGLGQGSGYGYTF. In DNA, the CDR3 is TGCAGCGGCCTAGGACAGGGTTCAGGCTATGGCTACACCTTC.

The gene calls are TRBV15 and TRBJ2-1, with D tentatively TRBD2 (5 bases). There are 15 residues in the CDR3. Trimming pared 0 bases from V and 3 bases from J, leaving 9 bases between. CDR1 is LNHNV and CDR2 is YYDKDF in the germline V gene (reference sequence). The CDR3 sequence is CATSRDRDYYNEQFF. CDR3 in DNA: TGTGCCACCAGCAGAGATCGGGATTACTACAATGAGCAGTTCTTC.

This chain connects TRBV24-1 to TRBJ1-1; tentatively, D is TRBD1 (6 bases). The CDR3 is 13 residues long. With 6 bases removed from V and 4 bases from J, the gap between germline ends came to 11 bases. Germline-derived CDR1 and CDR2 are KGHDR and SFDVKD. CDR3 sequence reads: CATSTPGATEAFF. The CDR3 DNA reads TGTGCCACCAGTACTCCAGGGGCCACTGAAGCTTTCTTT.

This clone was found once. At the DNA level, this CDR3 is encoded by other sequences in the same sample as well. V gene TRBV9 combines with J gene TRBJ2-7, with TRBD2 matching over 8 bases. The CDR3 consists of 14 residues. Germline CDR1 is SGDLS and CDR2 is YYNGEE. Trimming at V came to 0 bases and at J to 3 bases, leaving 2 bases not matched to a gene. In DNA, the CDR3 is TGTGCCAGCAGCGTAGGGCTAGCGGGCTACGAGCAGTACTTC. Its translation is CASSVGLAGYEQYF.

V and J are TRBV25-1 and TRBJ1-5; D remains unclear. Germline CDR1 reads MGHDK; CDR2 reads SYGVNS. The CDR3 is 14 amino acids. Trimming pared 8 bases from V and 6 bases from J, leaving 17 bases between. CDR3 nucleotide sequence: TGTGCCAGCTCCCGGGGAGGGATTGGTCAGCCCCAGCATTTT. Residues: CASSRGGIGQPQHF.

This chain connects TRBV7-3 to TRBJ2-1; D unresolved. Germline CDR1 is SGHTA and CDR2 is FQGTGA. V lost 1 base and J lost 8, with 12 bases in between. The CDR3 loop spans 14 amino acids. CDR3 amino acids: CASSLRAAGDEQFF. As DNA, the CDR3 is TGTGCCAGCAGCTTAAGGGCGGCTGGGGATGAGCAGTTCTTC. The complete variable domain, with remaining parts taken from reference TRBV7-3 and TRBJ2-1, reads GAGVSQTPSNKVTEKGKYVELRCDPISGHTALYWYRQSLGQGPEFLIYFQGTGAADDSGLPNDRFFAVRPEGSVSTLKIQRTERGDSAVYLCASSLRAAGDEQFFGPGTRLTVL.

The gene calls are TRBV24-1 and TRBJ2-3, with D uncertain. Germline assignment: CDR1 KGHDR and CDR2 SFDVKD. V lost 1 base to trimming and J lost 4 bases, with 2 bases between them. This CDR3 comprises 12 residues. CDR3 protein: CATSDFSDTQYF. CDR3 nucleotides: TGTGCCACCAGTGATTTTTCAGATACGCAGTATTTT.

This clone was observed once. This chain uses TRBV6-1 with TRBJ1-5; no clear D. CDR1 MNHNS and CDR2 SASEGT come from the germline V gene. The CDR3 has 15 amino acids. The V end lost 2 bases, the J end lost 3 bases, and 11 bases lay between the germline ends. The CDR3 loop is CASSEIGQDNQPQHF. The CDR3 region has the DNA TGTGCCAGCAGTGAAATTGGGCAGGACAATCAGCCCCAGCATTTT.

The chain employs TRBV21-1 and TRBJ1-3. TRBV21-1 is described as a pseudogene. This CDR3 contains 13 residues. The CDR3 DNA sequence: TGTGCCATGAGGAGAAACTCTGGAAACACCATATATTTT. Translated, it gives CAMRRNSGNTIYF.